The 30 T cell receptor beta chains below were found in one sample sequenced in a study of cytomegalovirus exposure and HLA in healthy donors. The PCR contained 60 Vbeta and 13 Jbeta primers. Generated by immunoSEQ multiplex PCR, the TCRdb table keeps only in-frame clones and is missing some. The data hold about 170,000 clones, with around 85% observed a single time. Material: PBMCs. The receptor set was obtained from a male donor in good health and CMV-seronegative.

This chain uses TRBV5-8 with TRBJ2-3; weak D call: TRBD1 (5 bases). Trimming removed 7 bases at V and 1 base at J, with 13 bases between. CDR1 SGHTS and CDR2 YDEGEE come from the germline V gene. This CDR3 spans 14 amino acids. This chain's CDR3 is CASRWGSGTDTQYF. CDR3 nucleotide sequence: TGTGCCAGCCGATGGGGCTCCGGCACAGATACGCAGTATTTT.

As to this clone: Given the absence of the conserved phenylalanine or tryptophan at the CDR3 end, a read error is likely. No DNA is shown, since the ends of the CDR3 on it are uncertain; the CDR3 is the one TCRdb lists. The chain recombines TRBV11-2 with TRBJ1-1. The CDR3 length equals 14 residues, ends included. Germline-derived CDR1 and CDR2 are SGHAT and FQNNGV. CDR3 amino acids: CASSLDQVFGGVAI.

As regards this clone: This specimen includes other DNA sequences encoding the same CDR3. The chain recombines TRBV6-5 with TRBJ1-1; D possibly corresponds to TRBD1 (6 bases). The CDR3 runs 15 residues. Germline CDR1 reads MNHEY; CDR2 reads SVGAGI. V lost 0 bases, J lost 0 bases, and 8 bases lay in between. As DNA, the CDR3 is TGTGCCAGCAGTTACTCTGGACAGCTGAACACTGAAGCTTTCTTT. It specifies CASSYSGQLNTEAFF.

The V and J genes are TRBV6-5 and TRBJ2-2; possible D gene TRBD1, 5 bases. Germline loops: CDR1 MNHEY, CDR2 SVGAGI. The CDR3 is 15 amino acids. V dropped 3 bases and J dropped 1 base, with 9 bases sitting between them. The CDR3 nucleotides are TGTGCCAGCAGTTATCTAGGGGTGAACACCGGGGAGCTGTTTTTT. It encodes CASSYLGVNTGELFF.

The chain combines TRBV25-1 with TRBJ1-4; 8 bases agree with TRBD1. Trimming cost V 0 bases and J 8 bases; bases outside gene matches: 5. In germline, CDR1 is MGHDK, CDR2 SYGVNS. CDR3 length equals 15 residues. This chain's CDR3 is CASSEYQGANEKLFF. CDR3 coding DNA: TGTGCCAGCAGTGAATATCAGGGGGCGAACGAAAAACTGTTTTTT.

There are a few counts of this clone. The rearrangement uses TRBV5-1 and TRBJ1-6; D uncertain. The CDR3 has 14 residues. CDR1 and CDR2 from the germline V gene are SGHRS and YFSETQ. Trimming took 4 bases from V and 7 from J, leaving 12 bases between them. CDR3 residues: CASSTLTENSPLHF. CDR3 in DNA: TGCGCCAGCAGCACATTAACAGAGAATTCACCCCTCCACTTT.

V gene TRBV5-1 combines with J gene TRBJ2-6; TRBD1 matches 7 bases. Trimming removed 4 bases from V and 0 bases from J; junction bases left unmatched: 4. The CDR3 spans 16 residues. Germline CDR1 SGHRS, CDR2 YFSETQ. CDR3 residues: CASSPGQYSGANVLTF. The CDR3, as DNA: TGCGCCAGCAGCCCGGGACAGTACTCTGGGGCCAACGTCCTGACTTTC. The full variable domain, rest sourced from reference TRBV5-1 and TRBJ2-6, is KAGVTQTPRYLIKTRGQQVTLSCSPISGHRSVSWYQQTPGQGLQFLFEYFSETQRNKGNFPGRFSGRQFSNSRSEMNVSTLELGDSALYLCASSPGQYSGANVLTFGAGSRLTVL.

The chain recombines TRBV27 with TRBJ1-1; no clear D gene. Looked up from germline, CDR1 is MNHEY and CDR2 is SMNVEV (reference sequence). There are 13 residues in the CDR3. V was cut by 8 bases and J by 4 bases, with 14 bases left in between. The DNA of the CDR3 is TGTGCCAGCGTACGGGATTGGGGCACTGAAGCTTTCTTT. Encoded protein: CASVRDWGTEAFF.

This clone has more than one count but fewer than ten. J is TRBJ2-1 and V is TRBV5-1; D is perhaps TRBD1 (5 bases). The CDR3 has 15 residues. Trimming shortened V by 0 bases and J by 5 bases, and 12 bases separated the two germline ends. Looked up from germline, CDR1 is SGHRS and CDR2 is YFSETQ. The CDR3 region is CASSLAGIRNNEQFF. As DNA, the CDR3 is TGCGCCAGCAGCTTGGCAGGGATCCGAAACAATGAGCAGTTCTTC.

The J gene is TRBJ1-2, the V gene TRBV5-1; the D gene is possibly TRBD1 (6 bases). Germline V gives CDR1 SGHRS, CDR2 YFSETQ. Trimming cost V 3 bases and J 2 bases, with 11 bases left between them. CDR3 size: 14 residues. The CDR3 sequence: CASSSAGGNYGYTF. CDR3 nucleotides: TGCGCCAGCAGCTCTGCTGGGGGCAACTATGGCTACACCTTC.

In this sample, this clone turned up a few times. J is TRBJ1-3 and V is TRBV29-1, with a weak D call TRBD1 (5 bases). This CDR3 is built from 17 residues. Trimming shortened V by 2 bases and J by 8 bases, and 25 bases separated the two germline ends. Germline assignment: CDR1 SQVTM and CDR2 ANQGSEA. The CDR3 DNA follows: TGCAGCGTTGAATCCCGGGGGACGTCAAGGAACGGGGACACCATATATTTT. Its protein is CSVESRGTSRNGDTIYF.

In its sample, this clone was seen a few times. The J gene is TRBJ1-1, the V gene TRBV25-1, with D possibly matching TRBD1 (5 bases). Germline V CDR1 and CDR2: MGHDK, SYGVNS. The CDR3 loop spans 15 amino acids. V lost 3 bases to trimming and J lost 4 bases, with 15 bases between them. The CDR3 DNA reads as TGTGCCAGCAGTGATTCGCAGGGTACGGGCACTGAAGCTTTCTTT. This gives the protein CASSDSQGTGTEAFF. The whole variable domain, filled in from reference TRBV25-1 and TRBJ1-1, reads EADIYQTPRYLVIGTGKKITLECSQTMGHDKMYWYQQDPGMELHLIHYSYGVNSTEKGDLSSESTVSRIRTEHFPLTLESARPSHTSQYLCASSDSQGTGTEAFFGQGTRLTVV.

The chain links TRBV28 to TRBJ2-5; TRBD1 matches at 10 bases. Germline V gene data show CDR1 as MDHEN and CDR2 as SYDVKM. V trimming: 3 bases; J trimming: 5 bases; junction bases outside the gene matches: 6. This CDR3 is built from 15 residues. The DNA of the CDR3 is TGTGCCAGCAGTTTCCTGGGACAGGGGAGGGAGACCCAGTACTTC. Its translation: CASSFLGQGRETQYF. The full variable domain, with the rest looked up from reference TRBV28 and TRBJ2-5, is DVKVTQSSRYLVKRTGEKVFLECVQDMDHENMFWYRQDPGLGLRLIYFSYDVKMKEKGDIPEGYSVSREKKERFSLILESASTNQTSMYLCASSFLGQGRETQYFGPGTRLLVL.

This clone was seen only once. The V call is TRBV6-5, the J call TRBJ2-2; 10 bases align to TRBD1. V lost 5 bases to trimming and J lost 6 bases; unmatched junction nucleotides: 3. This CDR3 region has 14 residues. CDR1 and CDR2 (germline): MNHEY, SVGAGI. The CDR3 spells CASSGTGAAGELFF. CDR3 nucleotides: TGTGCCAGCAGTGGGACAGGGGCGGCCGGGGAGCTGTTTTTT.

The chain recombines TRBV18 with TRBJ1-2; TRBD1 is a possible D gene (6 bases). In germline, CDR1 is KGHSH, CDR2 LQKENI. This CDR3 has 13 amino acids. V lost 3 bases to trimming and J lost 6 bases, with 11 bases between them. CDR3 sequence (DNA): TGTGCCAGCTCACCTTCGGCAGGGGATGGCTACACCTTC. Residues: CASSPSAGDGYTF.

This chain connects TRBV5-1 to TRBJ2-7, with TRBD2 as a possible D gene (5 bases). Per the germline V gene, CDR1 is SGHRS and CDR2 is YFSETQ. The CDR3 sequence is 13 residues long. With 3 bases removed from V and 0 bases from J, the gap between germline ends came to 7 bases. CDR3 sequence (DNA): TGCGCCAGCAGCTCCGACTACTCCTACGAGCAGTACTTC. Protein sequence: CASSSDYSYEQYF.

The chain employs TRBV20-1 and TRBJ1-2, with D uncertain. The V gene's germline CDR1 is DFQATT and CDR2 SNEGSKA (reference sequence). Trimming left V 2 bases short and J 8 bases short, with 9 bases between. The CDR3 contains 11 residues. The CDR3 DNA reads TGCAGTGCTAGATTCAGAAAAGGCTACACCTTC. Protein: CSARFRKGYTF.

This rearrangement joins TRBV2 to TRBJ2-1, with D perhaps matching TRBD2 (6 bases). Trimming cost V 4 bases and J 16 bases, with 20 bases left between them. CDR1 and CDR2 (germline): SNHLY, FYNNEI. This CDR3 spans 13 amino acids. This chain's CDR3 is CASSGEGTDSSFF. CDR3 nucleotide sequence: TGTGCCAGCAGTGGAGAAGGGACTGACTCTTCATTCTTC.

This rearrangement joins TRBV11-2 to TRBJ2-5; a possible D gene is TRBD2 (5 bases). Germline V gene data show CDR1 as SGHAT and CDR2 as FQNNGV. The CDR3 sequence is 14 residues long. Trimming took 5 bases from V and 7 from J, leaving 17 bases between them. CDR3 amino acids: CASSPGGAARTQYF. In DNA, the CDR3 is TGTGCCAGCAGCCCAGGTGGAGCGGCCAGGACCCAGTACTTC.

This chain uses TRBV6-6 with TRBJ1-2; 8 nucleotides agree with TRBD1. CDR1 MNHNY and CDR2 SVGAGI come from the germline V gene (reference sequence). CDR3 length: 14 amino acids. V trimming: 2 bases; J trimming: 5 bases; junction bases outside the gene matches: 4. CDR3 DNA: TGTGCCAGCAGTTACCCGGGACAGGAATATGGCTACACCTTC. It is translated as CASSYPGQEYGYTF.

The rearrangement uses TRBV23-1 and TRBJ1-4; 8 bases align to TRBD1. TRBV23-1 is an open reading frame whose function is uncertain. J lost 5 bases, V lost 0 bases, and 5 bases had no gene match. This CDR3 spans 16 amino acids. The CDR3 nucleotides are TGCGCCAGCAGTCAATCGCCGGGACAGGTGAATGAAAAACTGTTTTTT. It specifies CASSQSPGQVNEKLFF.

This chain links TRBV4-3 with TRBJ1-6, with D tentatively TRBD1 (5 bases). Germline V gene data show CDR1 as LGHNA and CDR2 as YSLEER. The V end was cut by 0 bases, the J end by 7 bases, with 10 bases between. The CDR3 runs 15 residues. The chain's CDR3 is CASSQDGGGNSPLHF. The CDR3, as DNA: TGCGCCAGCAGCCAAGATGGGGGGGGGAATTCACCCCTCCACTTT.

The chain combines TRBV4-2 with TRBJ2-1, with 10 bases aligning to TRBD2. Germline lookup yields CDR1 LGHNA and CDR2 YNFKEQ. V lost 0 bases, J lost 4 bases, and 6 bases stayed unmatched. This CDR3 region has 17 residues. Here the CDR3 reads CASSQDLVTSGYNEQFF. The CDR3 DNA reads TGTGCCAGCAGCCAAGATCTAGTGACTAGCGGGTACAATGAGCAGTTCTTC.

The chain combines TRBV6-7 with TRBJ2-7, with TRBD2 identical over 8 bases. TRBV6-7 is an open reading frame, and its role is uncertain. V gave up 4 bases and J gave up 0 bases; unmatched junction bases: 8. The CDR3 is 16 amino acids. The CDR3 sequence is CASSCERGCPSYEQYF. The CDR3 nucleotides are TGTGCCAGCAGTTGCGAGCGGGGGTGCCCCTCCTACGAGCAGTACTTC.

The chain joins TRBV29-1 to TRBJ1-1; a possible D gene is TRBD1 (6 bases). Germline V CDR1 and CDR2: SQVTM, ANQGSEA. The CDR3 contains 15 residues. With 6 bases removed from V and 11 bases from J, the gap between germline ends came to 28 bases. The CDR3 protein is CSVPLASGGNWAAFF. The DNA of the CDR3 is TGCAGCGTCCCTCTCGCTTCGGGGGGCAATTGGGCGGCTTTCTTT.

The gene calls are TRBV6-1 and TRBJ1-3; 8 bases fit TRBD1. The CDR3 covers 14 residues. Germline lookup yields CDR1 MNHNS and CDR2 SASEGT. V shed 5 bases, J shed 2 bases, and the junction held 2 bases outside the gene matches. CDR3 region: CASSNRGTGNTIYF. Written as DNA, the CDR3 is TGTGCCAGCAGTAACAGGGGGACTGGAAACACCATATATTTT.

The gene calls are TRBV11-2 and TRBJ2-7; 7 bases align to TRBD1. Germline CDR1 and CDR2: SGHAT and FQNNGV. This CDR3 is 13 amino acids long. The junction had 5 bases not matched to a gene; V was cut back by 6 bases and J by 3 bases. CDR3 residues: CASRLDRSYEQYF. CDR3 nucleotides: TGTGCCAGCAGATTGGACAGGAGCTACGAGCAGTACTTC.

The genes are TRBV9 and TRBJ1-3, with D unresolved. Germline CDR1 reads SGDLS; CDR2 reads YYNGEE. The CDR3 loop spans 14 amino acids. V was clipped by 4 bases and J by 1 base, with 9 bases between them. The CDR3 sequence: CASSPTRSGNTIYF. As DNA, the CDR3 is TGTGCCAGCAGCCCCACGCGGTCTGGAAACACCATATATTTT.

The chain uses TRBV19 and TRBJ2-6; weak D call: TRBD2 (6 bases). From germline, CDR1 is LNHDA and CDR2 SQIVND (reference sequence). The V end lost 7 bases, the J end lost 4 bases, and 17 bases lay between the germline ends. This CDR3 has 16 residues. CDR3 coding DNA: TGTGCCAGTATCCAAAGCGGGCTCGCCGGGGCCAACGTCCTGACTTTC. This encodes CASIQSGLAGANVLTF.

The rearrangement joins TRBV6-5 to TRBJ2-6; D gene uncertain. The germline V gene encodes CDR1 MNHEY and CDR2 SVGAGI. The CDR3 extends over 13 amino acids. The ends were cut back, 6 bases at V and 4 bases at J, with 7 bases in the middle. CDR3 protein: CASRTPGANVLTF. The CDR3 coding sequence is TGTGCCAGCAGGACACCCGGGGCCAACGTCCTGACTTTC.